A selection of T cell receptor beta chains follows, all from one sample in a study of T cells in Graves' hyperthyroidism and ophthalmopathy. TCRdb called the multiplex PCR reads again in MiXCR, with one record for every CDR3 protein. Seen here are a few hundred thousand distinct CDR3 sequences, approximately 14% observed once, and the top ten hold about 7%. The sample consisted of blood. These TCRs come from a woman aged 25 to 39 with Graves' hyperthyroidism. Each CDR3 is given without its conserved first and last residue. Fields, in order: J gene, V gene, CDR3 protein.

TRBJ2-4 | TRBV5-6 | ASSLVSPGAKNIQY
TRBJ2-5 | TRBV7-2 | ASSLEQTQETQY
TRBJ2-7 | TRBV5-1 | ASSSSGRGDEQY
TRBJ2-7 | TRBV29-1 | SVDLAGTENYEQY
TRBJ2-2 | TRBV12-3/TRBV12-4 | ASTLRGGRSTGELF
TRBJ2-1 | TRBV6-2/TRBV6-3 | ASSYATSDYNEQF
TRBJ2-7 | TRBV27 | ASGISGRDSYEQY
TRBJ2-1 | TRBV12-3/TRBV12-4 | ASSLAGKGI
TRBJ1-6 | TRBV5-1 | ASSNGQANSPLH
TRBJ2-1 | TRBV6-2/TRBV6-3 | ASRPLGSGRSYNEQF
TRBJ2-7 | TRBV7-6 | ASSLGTSLGEQY
TRBJ1-5 | TRBV30 | AWNGQQNQPQH
TRBJ1-2 | TRBV19 | ASSRTGEGYT
TRBJ1-6 | TRBV2 | ASSELALRDSPLH
TRBJ2-2 | TRBV10-1 | ASSPRKNTGELF
TRBJ1-6 | TRBV20-1 | SAQESYNSPLH
TRBJ2-7 | TRBV19 | ASSLSQGALLGEQY
TRBJ1-3 | TRBV9 | ASSAFPGQPTGNTIY
TRBJ2-3 | TRBV12-3/TRBV12-4 | ASSRDREDTQY
TRBJ2-7 | TRBV30 | AWSASLYGRTYEQY
TRBJ2-1 | TRBV6-1 | ASSFRPSYNEQF
TRBJ2-1 | TRBV15 | ATSKRQSEQF
TRBJ1-5 | TRBV12-3/TRBV12-4 | ASSSQGALNQPQH
TRBJ1-5 | TRBV6-2/TRBV6-3 | ASSYGTGTGRDQPQH
TRBJ2-2 | TRBV2 | ASTKLRTGELF
TRBJ2-7 | TRBV20-1 | SARSRVTHEQY
TRBJ2-3 | TRBV7-2 | ASSSGLAGVPADTQY
TRBJ1-5 | TRBV7-9 | ASSLSRDRIPQPQH
TRBJ2-5 | TRBV11-2 | VSSLAGQETQY
TRBJ2-1 | TRBV30 | AWSVILGEQF
TRBJ2-1 | TRBV9 | ASSVDSGRAVGNEQF
TRBJ1-1 | TRBV25-1 | ASMGGLDTEAF
TRBJ2-1 | TRBV20-1 | SARELAGSHNEQF
TRBJ1-5 | TRBV18 | ASSLYLDRENQPQH
TRBJ2-7 | TRBV4-3 | ASSQEALTSGSYEQY
TRBJ1-4 | TRBV12-3/TRBV12-4 | ASSWGVLIATNEKLF
TRBJ1-1 | TRBV30 | AWAKNTEAF
TRBJ2-7 | TRBV6-5 | ASSYGGEGGYEQY
TRBJ1-5 | TRBV9 | ASSAGWGGQPQH
TRBJ2-3 | TRBV7-3 | ASSEGTSGTDTQY
TRBJ2-7 | TRBV20-1 | SASPSGIYYEQY
TRBJ2-4 | TRBV7-3 | ASSLTADTAKNIQY
TRBJ2-7 | TRBV6-1 | ASSSPRSQGTYEQY
TRBJ1-6 | TRBV4-3 | ASSQERHFYNSPLH
TRBJ1-6 | TRBV7-2 | ASSLGQGGYDSPLH
TRBJ2-2 | TRBV19 | ASRPPGGANTGELF